The rows below give T cell receptor beta chains drawn from one sample of a study of blood T cell repertoires in COVID-19. Clones were read by immunoSEQ multiplex PCR, and TCRdb kept only the in-frame ones, dropping some. The table includes about 290,000 clones, 70% to 90% detected once. Input material: peripheral blood. The origin of the receptors is a woman between 45 and 65 years old with active or convalescent COVID-19. CDR3s include the opening cysteine and the closing phenylalanine or tryptophan. Each record gives: J gene, CDR3 length, D gene, V gene, clone size, CDR3 DNA, CDR3 protein. A D gene is named only where the DNA matches it firmly. Rows give clone size only sometimes, using once, few, many, or a class for an expanded clone.

J: TRBJ2-1; length: 15; D: -; V: TRBV10-3; size: -; DNA: TGTGCCATCAGTGACACGCTAGTCCAGTCCAATGAGCAGTTCTTC; CDR3: CAISDTLVQSNEQFF
J: TRBJ1-2; length: 14; D: TRBD1; V: TRBV19; size: -; DNA: TGTGCCAGTAATCACAGGGGGCGCAACTATGGCTACACCTTC; CDR3: CASNHRGRNYGYTF
J: TRBJ1-1; length: 16; D: TRBD1; V: TRBV19; size: -; DNA: TGTGCCAGTATGGACCCCCGGGACAGCCCTAGTACTGAAGCTTTCTTT; CDR3: CASMDPRDSPSTEAFF
J: TRBJ2-3; length: 15; D: TRBD2; V: TRBV28; size: -; DNA: TGTGCCAGCAGTTTAGATCCCAGACTAGCCGATACGCAGTATTTT; CDR3: CASSLDPRLADTQYF
J: TRBJ2-5; length: 15; D: TRBD1; V: TRBV15; size: -; DNA: TGTGCCACCAGCAGAAGTATCGGGACAGGGGATTTGCAGTACTTC; CDR3: CATSRSIGTGDLQYF
J: TRBJ2-4; length: 19; D: -; V: TRBV2; size: -; DNA: TGTGCCAGCAACATTTGGAAGGGACTGGGAATTAGGGCCAAAAACATTCAGTACTTC; CDR3: CASNIWKGLGIRAKNIQYF
J: TRBJ2-3; length: 15; D: TRBD1; V: TRBV9; size: -; DNA: TGTGCCAGCAGCTCCTGGACAGGGCTGCAAGATACGCAGTATTTT; CDR3: CASSSWTGLQDTQYF
J: TRBJ2-1; length: 16; D: -; V: TRBV5-6; size: -; DNA: TGTGCCAGCAGCTTTTACGCAGGGACAACCTACAATGAGCAGTTCTTC; CDR3: CASSFYAGTTYNEQFF
J: TRBJ1-2; length: 15; D: -; V: TRBV18; size: -; DNA: TGTGCCAGCTCACCACCCGGGGGGGGAAACTATGGCTACACCTTC; CDR3: CASSPPGGGNYGYTF
J: TRBJ1-1; length: 11; D: -; V: TRBV7-9; size: -; DNA: TGTGCCAGCACAGACATAACTGAAGCTTTCTTT; CDR3: CASTDITEAFF
J: TRBJ2-2; length: 14; D: TRBD1; V: TRBV6-5; size: -; DNA: TGTGCCAGCAGAGAGGGACAGCCCACCGGGGAGCTGTTTTTT; CDR3: CASREGQPTGELFF
J: TRBJ2-1; length: 16; D: -; V: TRBV3-1/TRBV3-2; size: -; DNA: TGTGCCAGCAGCCAAGATGGGACTCGAGCCTACAATGAGCAGTTCTTC; CDR3: CASSQDGTRAYNEQFF
J: TRBJ2-7; length: 14; D: TRBD2; V: TRBV7-2; size: -; DNA: TGTGCCAGCCGGGGGGGCAGGGCCTCCTACGAGCAGTACTTC; CDR3: CASRGGRASYEQYF
J: TRBJ1-1; length: 16; D: TRBD1; V: TRBV7-3; size: -; DNA: TGTGCCAGCAGCTTAACGCGGACAGGGTCGGACACTGAAGCTTTCTTT; CDR3: CASSLTRTGSDTEAFF
J: TRBJ2-7; length: 16; D: TRBD1; V: TRBV10-3; size: once; DNA: TGTGCCATCAGTGACGGGGACAGCCTAGGATCCTACGAGCAGTACTTC; CDR3: CAISDGDSLGSYEQYF
J: TRBJ2-2; length: 16; D: -; V: TRBV4-2; size: -; DNA: TGTGCCAGCAGCCAAGATGAACAGGGCAACACCGGGGAGCTGTTTTTT; CDR3: CASSQDEQGNTGELFF
J: TRBJ1-4; length: 14; D: -; V: TRBV19; size: -; DNA: TGTGCCAGTAGTATAGGTACGGGGAATGAAAAACTGTTTTTT; CDR3: CASSIGTGNEKLFF
J: TRBJ1-1; length: 13; D: -; V: TRBV27; size: once; DNA: TGTGCCAGCAGCCGAAGTGGGGAGCCTGAAGCTTTCTTT; CDR3: CASSRSGEPEAFF
J: TRBJ1-1; length: 14; D: TRBD1; V: TRBV6-4; size: -; DNA: TGTGCCAGCAGGGATACAGGGGGCAACACTGAAGCTTTCTTT; CDR3: CASRDTGGNTEAFF
J: TRBJ1-1; length: 14; D: -; V: TRBV5-4; size: -; DNA: TGTGCCAGCAGCTCGAGTCAAGGAGGCACTGAAGCTTTCTTT; CDR3: CASSSSQGGTEAFF
J: TRBJ1-6; length: 15; D: TRBD1; V: TRBV18; size: -; DNA: TGTGCCAGCTCGCTAGGGACAGTAGATAATTCACCCCTCCACTTT; CDR3: CASSLGTVDNSPLHF
J: TRBJ1-2; length: 15; D: TRBD1; V: TRBV4-1; size: -; DNA: TGCGCCAGCAGCCAGACAGCTCAGGGGGCTCGGGGCTACACCTTC; CDR3: CASSQTAQGARGYTF
J: TRBJ2-1; length: 12; D: TRBD1; V: TRBV7-9; size: -; DNA: TGTGCCAGCAGCTTAGTCCCGGGACAGCCGTTCTTC; CDR3: CASSLVPGQPFF
J: TRBJ2-7; length: 14; D: -; V: TRBV11-2; size: -; DNA: TGTGCCAGCAGCTTAGACAGGGATCTGTACGAGCAGTACTTC; CDR3: CASSLDRDLYEQYF
J: TRBJ1-1; length: 14; D: -; V: TRBV6-1; size: -; DNA: TGTGCCAGCAGTGAAGCGCAGGGAACTACTGAAGCTTTCTTT; CDR3: CASSEAQGTTEAFF
J: TRBJ2-7; length: 15; D: TRBD1; V: TRBV14; size: few; DNA: TGTGCCAGCAGCCCTCAGGGGGTGAAAGCCTACGAGCAGTACTTC; CDR3: CASSPQGVKAYEQYF
J: TRBJ1-2; length: 12; D: -; V: TRBV12-3/TRBV12-4; size: -; DNA: TGTGCCAGCAGACAGGGTAACTATGGCTACACCTTC; CDR3: CASRQGNYGYTF
J: TRBJ1-5; length: 14; D: -; V: TRBV18; size: -; DNA: TGTGCCAGCTCTTCGGACGGGAGAAATCAGCCCCAGCATTTT; CDR3: CASSSDGRNQPQHF
J: TRBJ2-3; length: 15; D: -; V: TRBV21-1; size: -; DNA: TGTGCCAGCAGCTTAGGGAGGAGGACACCAGATACGCAGTATTTT; CDR3: CASSLGRRTPDTQYF
J: TRBJ2-6; length: 19; D: -; V: TRBV7-9; size: -; DNA: TGTGCCAGCAGCCCGCCACGTGGAGGGGCGGACTCTGGGGCCAACGTCCTGACTTTC; CDR3: CASSPPRGGADSGANVLTF
J: TRBJ2-3; length: 14; D: TRBD2; V: TRBV7-9; size: -; DNA: TGTGCCAGCAGCTCCCCCCGGGAGGTAGATACGCAGTATTTT; CDR3: CASSSPREVDTQYF
J: TRBJ1-3; length: 13; D: -; V: TRBV10-3; size: -; DNA: TGTGCCATCAGTGTCGAGTTTGGAAACACCATATATTTT; CDR3: CAISVEFGNTIYF
J: TRBJ1-4; length: 14; D: -; V: TRBV11-2; size: -; DNA: TGTGCCAGCAGCTTAGCGGGGTCAAATGAAAAACTGTTTTTT; CDR3: CASSLAGSNEKLFF
J: TRBJ1-2; length: 16; D: TRBD1; V: TRBV19; size: -; DNA: TGTGCCAGTAGTACTAGAGGACAGGGGGCTGGCTATGGCTACACCTTC; CDR3: CASSTRGQGAGYGYTF
J: TRBJ2-7; length: 15; D: TRBD1; V: TRBV5-1; size: -; DNA: TGCGCCAGCAGCTTGGGGGGGACAGGGTCGAGAGAGCAGTACTTC; CDR3: CASSLGGTGSREQYF
J: TRBJ2-3; length: 15; D: -; V: TRBV28; size: once; DNA: TGTGCCATCGAAGCCCGGGAGAGGAGCACAGATACGCAGTATTTT; CDR3: CAIEARERSTDTQYF
J: TRBJ1-2; length: 11; D: -; V: TRBV15; size: -; DNA: TGTGCCACCAGCCTAGGCTCGGGCTACACCTTC; CDR3: CATSLGSGYTF
J: TRBJ1-1; length: 13; D: -; V: TRBV10-1; size: -; DNA: TGCGCCAGCAGTGATCAGTTCAACACTGAAGCTTTCTTT; CDR3: CASSDQFNTEAFF